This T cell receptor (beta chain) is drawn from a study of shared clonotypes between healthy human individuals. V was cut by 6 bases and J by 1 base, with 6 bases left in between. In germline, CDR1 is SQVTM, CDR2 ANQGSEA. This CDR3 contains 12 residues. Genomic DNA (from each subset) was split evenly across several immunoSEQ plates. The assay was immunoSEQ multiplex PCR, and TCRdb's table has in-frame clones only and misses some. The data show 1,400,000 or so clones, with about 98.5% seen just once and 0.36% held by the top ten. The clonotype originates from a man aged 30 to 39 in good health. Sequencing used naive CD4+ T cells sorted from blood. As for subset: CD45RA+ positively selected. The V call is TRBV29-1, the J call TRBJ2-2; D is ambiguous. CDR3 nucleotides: TGCAGCGTGGCAGGGAACACCGGGGAGCTGTTTTTT. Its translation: CSVAGNTGELFF.